This is a list of T cell receptor beta chains from one sample in a study of blood T cell repertoires in COVID-19. Using immunoSEQ multiplex PCR, the repertoire was profiled, and TCRdb retains in-frame clones only, with some absent. The sample shows about 190,000 clones, roughly 80% of them seen only once. Input material: peripheral blood. The source of these receptors is a woman between 50 and 59 years old with acute or convalescent COVID-19. Both conserved end residues are part of each CDR3. D genes are given only for firm matches. Clone size, where shown, is once, few, many, or a class for clones that have expanded.

TRBJ1-2	-	TRBV18	TRBD1	TGTGCCAGCTCAGCCAACTTGGGACAGGGGAGCTATGGCTACACCTTC	CASSANLGQGSYGYTF
TRBJ2-1	few	TRBV27	TRBD1	TGTGCCAGCAGTTTCAGACCCCCCGGGACAGCGAACACCTACAATGAGCAGTTCTTC	CASSFRPPGTANTYNEQFF
TRBJ2-1	-	TRBV7-2	TRBD2	TGTGCCAGCAGCTTGTTAGCGGGAGGGCCACACGAGCAGTTCTTC	CASSLLAGGPHEQFF
TRBJ1-5	-	TRBV19	TRBD1	TGTGCCAGTAGTACTCCGGGGGAAACACAGGGGGCGAGACAGCCCCAGCATTTT	CASSTPGETQGARQPQHF
TRBJ2-7	few	TRBV11-2	TRBD1	TGTGCCAGCAGCTTAGGTTCGGGGACAGGGACCTACGAGCAGTACTTC	CASSLGSGTGTYEQYF
TRBJ2-7	-	TRBV5-1	TRBD2	TGCGCCAGCAGCACCATAGCGGGTTCCTCCTACGAGCAGTACTTC	CASSTIAGSSYEQYF
TRBJ2-7	-	TRBV28	TRBD1	TGTGCCAGCAGTCGGAGAGGGGGCTTCGACGAGCAGTACTTC	CASSRRGGFDEQYF
TRBJ2-5	-	TRBV27	TRBD1	TGTGCCAGCTACCCGACAGGGGGAAGCCAAGAGACCCAGTACTTC	CASYPTGGSQETQYF
TRBJ2-3	-	TRBV12-3/TRBV12-4	TRBD2	TGTGCCAGCACTCTAAGCGGGGGGGATACGCAGTATTTT	CASTLSGGDTQYF
TRBJ2-7	few	TRBV7-8	TRBD2	TGTGCCAGCCGCGTTACTAGCGGGAGCGAACCCTACGAGCAGTACTTC	CASRVTSGSEPYEQYF
TRBJ2-7	once	TRBV29-1	TRBD1	TGCAGCGTAGGGCACAGGGGTCGGAACGAGCAGTACTTC	CSVGHRGRNEQYF
TRBJ1-2	-	TRBV11-2	TRBD1	TGTGCCAGCAGCCAAGGACAGGGGCTGAACTATGGCTACACCTTC	CASSQGQGLNYGYTF
TRBJ2-4	-	TRBV27	-	TGTGCCAGCAGGGTAGGAGGAGCCAAAAACATTCAGTACTTC	CASRVGGAKNIQYF
TRBJ1-3	-	TRBV28	TRBD1	TGTGCCAGCAGTCGGGACAGCTCTGGAAACACCATATATTTT	CASSRDSSGNTIYF
TRBJ1-1	-	TRBV6-5	-	TGTGCCAGCGGTCTCCGGCGGGTTTTACCTGAAGCTTTCTTT	CASGLRRVLPEAFF
TRBJ2-3	-	TRBV5-1	-	TGCGCCAGCAGCCAGGTGGTTTCTAGCACAGATACGCAGTATTTT	CASSQVVSSTDTQYF
TRBJ1-4	once	TRBV7-6	TRBD1	TGTGCCACCTCCCCGGGGACAGGGCCCGAAAAACTGTTTTTT	CATSPGTGPEKLFF
TRBJ2-7	-	TRBV7-3	TRBD2	TGTGCCAGCAGCTTAAGAGCGCACGCCCCTCGGCGAGATCTAGCGGCGTCCTCCTACGAGCAGTACTTC	CASSLRAHAPRRDLAASSYEQYF
TRBJ2-2	-	TRBV27	TRBD1	TGTGCCAGCAGTTGGGACAGCAGAGCCGGGGAGCTGTTTTTT	CASSWDSRAGELFF
TRBJ1-3	few	TRBV9	-	TGTGCCAGCAGCGTTTACTCTGGAAACACCATATATTTT	CASSVYSGNTIYF
TRBJ2-5	-	TRBV28	-	TGTGCCAGCAGTTTAGGTGGGCTCCAAGAGACCCAGTACTTC	CASSLGGLQETQYF
TRBJ1-1	-	TRBV7-8	-	TGTGCCAGCAACCCCCGGGGTTGGAACACTGAAGCTTTCTTT	CASNPRGWNTEAFF
TRBJ2-6	-	TRBV3-1/TRBV3-2	TRBD1	TGTGCCAGCAGCGAAACCGGGACAGGGACCAACGTCCTGACTTTC	CASSETGTGTNVLTF
TRBJ2-3	-	TRBV28	-	TGTGCCAGCAGTTTTGCCAACAGGGTTAGCACAGATACGCAGTATTTT	CASSFANRVSTDTQYF
TRBJ2-1	-	TRBV5-1	TRBD2	TGCGCCAGCAGCTTGGCCTGGGTAGCGGGAGCCCTCGGTGAGCAGTTCTTC	CASSLAWVAGALGEQFF
TRBJ2-3	once	TRBV12-5	-	TGTGCTAGTGAACCGGATCCCGGGGATTTT	CASEPDPGDF
TRBJ1-4	-	TRBV27	-	TGTGCCAGCCTGGACAGTCTAAATGAAAAACTGTTTTTT	CASLDSLNEKLFF
TRBJ2-1	once	TRBV10-3	-	TGTGCCAGCAGAACGGGGAACTACAATGAGCAGTTCTTC	CASRTGNYNEQFF
TRBJ1-5	few	TRBV6-5	TRBD1	TGTGCCAGCAGTCACTTCAGGGGGCTAGATCAGCCCCAGCATTTT	CASSHFRGLDQPQHF
TRBJ1-4	-	TRBV11-2	TRBD1	TGTGCCAGCAGCCCGGGGACAGGGAATGAAAAACTGTTTTTT	CASSPGTGNEKLFF
TRBJ1-1	-	TRBV30	-	TGTGCCTGCCGCCTTTCGGGGAACACTGAAGCTTTCTTT	CACRLSGNTEAFF
TRBJ2-3	once	TRBV11-2	-	TGTGCCAGCAGTCGGGACTTCGACGCAGATACGCAGTATTTT	CASSRDFDADTQYF
TRBJ2-7	-	TRBV19	-	TGTGCCAGTAGTATAACCAGGGCCTTCTCCTACGAGCAGTACTTC	CASSITRAFSYEQYF
TRBJ2-2	-	TRBV28	TRBD2	TGTGCCGGGGGATGGGACTACACGAACACCGGGGAGCTGTTTTTT	CAGGWDYTNTGELFF
TRBJ2-7	-	TRBV3-1/TRBV3-2	TRBD2	TGTGCCAGCGGCCCAGCGGGGTCCTCGACCTACGAGCAGTACTTC	CASGPAGSSTYEQYF
TRBJ1-1	few	TRBV6-1	-	TGTGCCAGCAGTGATTCCGGCAGGGAAGCTTTCTTT	CASSDSGREAFF
TRBJ2-1	once	TRBV30	TRBD2	TGTGCCTGGAGTGGAGAGACTAGCGGGAGCTCCTACAATGAGCAGTTCTTC	CAWSGETSGSSYNEQFF
TRBJ2-5	-	TRBV7-8	-	TGTGCCAGCAGTTTTAACCGGGAGACCCAGTACTTC	CASSFNRETQYF
TRBJ2-7	-	TRBV24-1	TRBD1	TGTGCCACCAGTGACCCAGGGACAGGGGGCACCTACGAGCAGTACTTC	CATSDPGTGGTYEQYF
TRBJ2-7	-	TRBV21-1	-	TGTGCCAGCAGCAAAGGGGAGGGGTCCTACGAGCAGTACTTC	CASSKGEGSYEQYF
TRBJ2-7	-	TRBV6-5	TRBD1	TGTGCCAGCAGTCACCGGGACAGGAGCTCCTACGAGCAGTACTTC	CASSHRDRSSYEQYF
TRBJ1-2	-	TRBV6-6	-	TGTGCCAGCAGCCCACGGGGTGGCTACACCTTC	CASSPRGGYTF
TRBJ2-1	-	TRBV4-3	TRBD2	TGCGCCAGCAGCCAAGACCGACTAGCGACCTACAATGAGCAGTTCTTC	CASSQDRLATYNEQFF
TRBJ1-3	-	TRBV7-9	TRBD1	TGTGCCAGCAGCGCGGGACAGGGGGTTGAAAACTCTGGAAACACCATATATTTT	CASSAGQGVENSGNTIYF
TRBJ1-1	-	TRBV6-6	TRBD1	TGTGCCAGCAGTACGGTTCCCGACAGGGCTCCTGAAGCTTTCTTT	CASSTVPDRAPEAFF
TRBJ1-2	few	TRBV19	-	TGTGCCAGTAGTCCGGGGAGGGCAAACTATGGCTACACCTTC	CASSPGRANYGYTF
TRBJ2-7	-	TRBV7-2	-	TGTGCCAGCAGCCTGGAGCGGGCCTACGAGCAGTACTTC	CASSLERAYEQYF